These 13 T cell receptor beta chains came from one sample sequenced in a study of cytomegalovirus exposure and HLA in healthy donors (dated by TCRdb to 2016 to 2017). The library was built by means of the immunoSEQ multiplex PCR assay. The multiplex PCR relied on a mix of 60 forward primers for TCR Vbeta segments and 13 reverse primers for TCR Jbeta segments. The table was pulled from immuneACCESS by TCRdb, which kept in-frame rearrangements only. Such tables lose some clones; where checked, under half of the loss comes from unresolved V genes, and the rest has no known cause. The sample table shows about 170,000 clones, and about 80% are seen once. In total, the top ten clones hold about 2.5% of the sample. The specimen was PBMCs. All receptors derive from a woman in her 50s in good health and CMV-seronegative.

V gene TRBV11-2 combines with J gene TRBJ2-1; TRBD2 agrees at 10 bases. The CDR3 has 18 residues. Germline CDR1 reads SGHAT; CDR2 reads FQNNGV. Losses at the gene ends were 1 base for V and 8 bases for J; bases not matched to a gene: 14. The CDR3 spells CASSLVGGGAGGWYEQFF. DNA of the CDR3: TGTGCCAGCAGCTTAGTAGGGGGCGGAGCGGGAGGGTGGTATGAGCAGTTCTTC.

The chain combines TRBV28 with TRBJ1-2; D remains unclear. V dropped 5 bases and J dropped 8 bases, with 15 bases sitting between them. The germline V gene has CDR1 MDHEN and CDR2 SYDVKM. The CDR3 has 13 amino acids. The CDR3 protein is CASSPADGWGYTF. The CDR3 bases are TGTGCCAGCAGTCCAGCGGACGGCTGGGGCTACACCTTC.

CDR3: CASSQDVARGLTYEQYF. The DNA for the CDR3 is TGCGCCAGCAGCCAAGACGTTGCCAGGGGTCTTACCTACGAGCAGTACTTC. This chain joins TRBV4-3 and TRBJ2-7; the D gene is possibly TRBD1 (6 bases). The CDR3 has 17 amino acids. Trimming removed 0 bases from V and 2 bases from J, with 17 bases in between. Germline-derived CDR1 and CDR2 are LGHNA and YSLEER.

This clone was seen once. V gene TRBV9 combines with J gene TRBJ1-6; perhaps TRBD1 as D (5 bases). The germline CDR1 and CDR2 sequences are SGDLS and YYNGEE. This CDR3 has 14 amino acids. Trimming cost V 0 bases and J 8 bases, with 9 bases left between them. CDR3: CASSVGDSDSPLHF. The CDR3 nucleotides are TGTGCCAGCAGCGTAGGAGACAGTGATTCACCCCTCCACTTT.

V gene TRBV5-1 combines with J gene TRBJ1-3, with 7 bases lining up with TRBD1. The CDR3 is 15 residues long. From germline, CDR1 is SGHRS and CDR2 YFSETQ. Trimming cost V 3 bases and J 3 bases; bases outside gene matches: 6. CDR3 coding DNA: TGCGCCAGCAGCTCGACAGGGTCAAGTGGAAACACCATATATTTT. Its protein product is CASSSTGSSGNTIYF.

The CDR3 is CASSFKGEGTEAFF. The CDR3 DNA sequence: TGTGCCAGCAGCTTCAAAGGTGAGGGCACTGAAGCTTTCTTT. This chain links TRBV7-2 with TRBJ1-1; no reliable D call. CDR1 is SGHTA and CDR2 is FQGNSA in the germline V gene. Trimming stripped 3 bases from V and 4 bases from J, with 12 bases between. CDR3 length: 14 residues.

The chain links TRBV5-1 to TRBJ1-1; a possible D gene is TRBD1 (5 bases). CDR1 and CDR2 (germline): SGHRS, YFSETQ. This CDR3 comprises 15 residues. The germline V and J ends were trimmed by 4 bases and 2 bases, with 15 bases remaining between them. In DNA form, the CDR3 reads TGCGCCAGCAGCGGGGCCTTAGGGGTAAACACTGAAGCTTTCTTT. Its translation: CASSGALGVNTEAFF.

The rearrangement uses TRBV6-4 and TRBJ1-2, with 9 bases lining up with TRBD1. In germline, CDR1 is MRHNA, CDR2 SNTAGT. CDR3 length: 17 amino acids. Trimming at V came to 3 bases and at J to 7 bases, leaving 15 bases not matched to a gene. CDR3 sequence (DNA): TGTGCCAGCAGTGAAAGGACAGGGGTTCACCAAGGCGGTGGCTACACCTTC. Protein: CASSERTGVHQGGGYTF.

The V and J genes are TRBV4-3 and TRBJ1-2; D is perhaps TRBD1 (5 bases). The CDR3 is made up of 15 amino acids. Deletions cut 1 base from V and 5 bases from J, with 14 bases between. CDR1 LGHNA and CDR2 YSLEER come from the germline V gene. CDR3 nucleotide sequence: TGCGCCAGCAGCCAAGTGGGCGGGGCGGGTTATGGCTACACCTTC. Protein: CASSQVGGAGYGYTF.

The chain carries TRBV2 and TRBJ2-1, with D unclear. V lost 5 bases and J 0 bases, leaving 11 bases between the germline ends. Germline lookup yields CDR1 SNHLY and CDR2 FYNNEI. The CDR3 length is 15 residues. CDR3 in amino acids: CASSPDTFSYNEQFF. The CDR3 DNA reads as TGTGCCAGCAGTCCCGACACTTTCTCCTACAATGAGCAGTTCTTC. The full variable domain, its missing parts supplied by reference TRBV2 and TRBJ2-1, is EPEVTQTPSHQVTQMGQEVILRCVPISNHLYFYWYRQILGQKVEFLVSFYNNEISEKSEIFDDQFSVERPDGSNFTLKIRSTKLEDSAMYFCASSPDTFSYNEQFFGPGTRLTVL.

The chain employs TRBV29-1 and TRBJ1-1; unclear D gene. The CDR3 totals 14 residues. With 3 bases removed from V and 2 bases from J, the gap between germline ends came to 13 bases. Germline V gene data show CDR1 as SQVTM and CDR2 as ANQGSEA. The CDR3 spells CSVDLYLFNTEAFF. The CDR3 DNA reads as TGCAGCGTTGACCTTTACCTATTTAACACTGAAGCTTTCTTT. Full variable domain (outside the CDR3, taken from reference TRBV29-1 and TRBJ1-1): SAVISQKPSRDICQRGTSLTIQCQVDSQVTMMFWYRQQPGQSLTLIATANQGSEATYESGFVIDKFPISRPNLTFSTLTVSNMSPEDSSIYLCSVDLYLFNTEAFFGQGTRLTVV.

The gene calls are TRBV28 and TRBJ1-5, with 12 positions matching TRBD1. The J segment lost 7 bases and the V segment lost 4 bases, leaving 14 bases of the junction unmatched. Germline CDR1 and CDR2: MDHEN and SYDVKM. The CDR3 runs to 18 residues. The CDR3 loop reads CASSSGQGANFFGQPQHF. In nucleotides, the CDR3 is TGTGCCAGCAGTTCGGGACAGGGGGCGAACTTTTTTGGCCAGCCCCAGCATTTT. Supplemented by reference TRBV28 and TRBJ1-5, the full variable domain reads DVKVTQSSRYLVKRTGEKVFLECVQDMDHENMFWYRQDPGLGLRLIYFSYDVKMKEKGDIPEGYSVSREKKERFSLILESASTNQTSMYLCASSSGQGANFFGQPQHFGDGTRLSIL.

V is TRBV2 and J is TRBJ1-5; 9 nucleotides match TRBD1. CDR1 is SNHLY, CDR2 FYNNEI, per germline. CDR3 size: 14 residues. Germline trimming cut 4 bases from V and 9 bases from J; bases unmatched to any gene: 7. This CDR3 is CASSAGGQGRPQHF. The CDR3 nucleotides read TGTGCCAGCAGTGCGGGGGGACAGGGACGGCCCCAGCATTTT.